This entry lists 20 T cell receptor beta chains sequenced from one sample in a study of cytomegalovirus exposure and HLA in healthy donors. PCR was performed using 60 Vbeta and 13 Jbeta primers. Measured with immunoSEQ multiplex PCR; TCRdb has only the in-frame clones, and not every one. Of roughly 170,000 clones in the sample, about 80% were seen once. The source material was PBMCs. The receptors shown here come from a young man in good health and CMV-seronegative.

The chain has TRBV19 and TRBJ1-4; 9 nucleotides agree with TRBD1. The V gene end was trimmed by 2 bases and the J gene end by 8 bases; junction bases not matched to a gene: 9. The CDR3 extends over 16 amino acids. Germline V gene data show CDR1 as LNHDA and CDR2 as SQIVND (reference sequence). The CDR3 protein is CASSISPQGAHEKLFF. DNA for the CDR3: TGTGCCAGTAGTATATCCCCACAGGGGGCGCACGAAAAACTGTTTTTT.

The CDR3 region is CASSQTGSSYNEQFF. CDR3 sequence (DNA): TGTGCCAGCAGTCAAACAGGGAGCTCCTACAATGAGCAGTTCTTC. This sequence joins TRBV6-1 and TRBJ2-1, with D tentatively TRBD1 (6 bases). Germline loops: CDR1 MNHNS, CDR2 SASEGT. This CDR3 is built from 15 residues. V lost 5 bases to trimming and J lost 0 bases, with 11 bases between them.

This sequence joins TRBV9 and TRBJ1-2; 7 positions match TRBD1. J lost 5 bases, V lost 7 bases, and 5 bases had no gene match. The CDR3 covers 12 residues. CDR1 and CDR2 (germline): SGDLS, YYNGEE. In DNA form, the CDR3 reads TGTGCCAGCCGGCAGGGGGGATATGGCTACACCTTC. Translated: CASRQGGYGYTF.

The gene calls are TRBV11-3 and TRBJ2-2, with D uncertain. Trimming stripped 5 bases from V and 5 bases from J, with 9 bases between. Germline V CDR1 and CDR2: SGHNT, YENEEA. This CDR3 is built from 13 residues. The CDR3 DNA reads as TGTGCCAGCAGCACACAGCAAACCGGGGAGCTGTTTTTT. This codes for CASSTQQTGELFF.

J is TRBJ2-1 and V is TRBV27, with a possible D match to TRBD1 (5 bases). The CDR3 has 14 residues. Germline values: CDR1 MNHEY, CDR2 SMNVEV (reference sequence). V was cut by 3 bases and J by 4 bases, with 10 bases left in between. The CDR3, as DNA: TGTGCCAGCAGTTTCAGGGCCGCTTACAATGAGCAGTTCTTC. Amino acid sequence: CASSFRAAYNEQFF.

V is TRBV28 and J is TRBJ1-5; D possibly corresponds to TRBD1 (5 bases). In germline, CDR1 is MDHEN, CDR2 SYDVKM. V was shortened by 7 bases and J by 5 bases, with 15 bases between the two germline ends. The CDR3 consists of 14 residues. The CDR3 DNA reads as TGTGCCAGCAAGCTTCATAGGGGCCATCAGCCCCAGCATTTT. Protein: CASKLHRGHQPQHF. Together with reference TRBV28 and TRBJ1-5, the CDR3 gives the full variable domain: DVKVTQSSRYLVKRTGEKVFLECVQDMDHENMFWYRQDPGLGLRLIYFSYDVKMKEKGDIPEGYSVSREKKERFSLILESASTNQTSMYLCASKLHRGHQPQHFGDGTRLSIL.

A word on this clone: A junction boundary mismatches the germline segment, possibly from a read error. The rearrangement uses TRBV7-9 and TRBJ2-1; weak D call: TRBD1 (5 bases). Germline CDR1 SEHNR, CDR2 FQNEAQ (reference sequence). This CDR3 is built from 12 residues. DNA for the CDR3: TGTTCCAGCAGCTTCTCAGGGAATGAGCAGTTCTTC. This sequence encodes CSSSFSGNEQFF.

This chain connects TRBV11-2 to TRBJ2-3; 10 bases fit TRBD2. CDR1 and CDR2 from the germline V gene are SGHAT and FQNNGV. CDR3 length: 16 amino acids. Trimming cost V 3 bases and J 0 bases; bases outside gene matches: 3. The CDR3 coding sequence is TGTGCCAGCAGCTTGCTAGCGGGGGCTAGCACAGATACGCAGTATTTT. Amino acid sequence: CASSLLAGASTDTQYF.

This clone came up a few times. V gene TRBV28 combines with J gene TRBJ1-2; 8 bases are shared with TRBD1. Looked up from germline, CDR1 is MDHEN and CDR2 is SYDVKM. The length of the CDR3 is 12 residues. The V segment lost 0 bases and the J segment 11 bases; nucleotides outside the gene matches: 2. CDR3 DNA sequence: TGTGCCAGCAGTTTATGGGGGACAGGATACACCTTC. As protein: CASSLWGTGYTF.

This clone was detected only once. This chain uses TRBV28 with TRBJ1-2; a weak D match, TRBD1 (5 bases). This CDR3 spans 13 amino acids. Trimming removed 5 bases at V and 8 bases at J, with 15 bases between. The germline gives CDR1 MDHEN, CDR2 SYDVKM. The CDR3 DNA follows: TGTGCCAGCAGTCCCCAGGGATCTCGGGGCTACACCTTC. It encodes CASSPQGSRGYTF.

V usage is TRBV6-5 and J usage is TRBJ1-1; the D gene is possibly TRBD1 (6 bases). The germline V and J ends were trimmed by 8 bases and 4 bases, with 17 bases remaining between them. The CDR3 contains 14 residues. The germline gives CDR1 MNHEY, CDR2 SVGAGI. CDR3 sequence (DNA): TGTGCCAGCCGGTCCAGGGGCGAGGGCACTGAAGCTTTCTTT. It translates to CASRSRGEGTEAFF.

V is TRBV4-2 and J is TRBJ1-6, with a weak D call TRBD1 (5 bases). CDR3 length: 14 residues. Germline assignment: CDR1 LGHNA and CDR2 YNFKEQ. Trimming took 6 bases from V and 7 from J, leaving 13 bases between them. CDR3: CASRQDGSNSPLHF. The CDR3, as DNA: TGTGCCAGCAGACAGGACGGTTCCAATTCACCCCTCCACTTT.

J is TRBJ2-3 and V is TRBV15; 10 bases match TRBD2. The V and J ends lost 3 bases and 2 bases, in that order; junction bases with no gene match: 2. CDR1 and CDR2 from the germline V gene are LNHNV and YYDKDF (reference sequence). The CDR3 is 15 residues long. This CDR3 is CATSSGLADTDTQYF. The CDR3 DNA reads as TGTGCCACCAGCAGCGGACTAGCGGACACAGATACGCAGTATTTT.

The CDR3 nucleotides read TGTGCCAGCAGGAAAGGGCCGGGACAGGGCTGGGAGACCCAGTACTTC. It specifies CASRKGPGQGWETQYF. The V gene is TRBV2, the J gene TRBJ2-5, with TRBD1 matching 9 bases. CDR1 and CDR2 from the germline V gene are SNHLY and FYNNEI. The CDR3 is made up of 16 amino acids. V shed 6 bases, J shed 5 bases, and the junction held 13 bases outside the gene matches.

The chain employs TRBV6-5 and TRBJ2-7; 8 nucleotides align to TRBD1. Germline CDR1 and CDR2: MNHEY and SVGAGI. V lost 2 bases to trimming and J lost 2 bases; unmatched junction nucleotides: 5. This CDR3 spans 15 amino acids. CDR3 DNA sequence: TGTGCCAGCAGTTACCGTGACAGGGGCCCCTACGAGCAGTACTTC. Amino acids: CASSYRDRGPYEQYF.

The CDR3 region has the DNA TGTGCCACCAGCGTTCGACAGGGTAGCAATCAGCCCCAGCATTTT. As protein: CATSVRQGSNQPQHF. The J gene is TRBJ1-5, the V gene TRBV15, with 7 bases that match TRBD1. CDR1 is LNHNV, CDR2 YYDKDF, per germline (reference sequence). The CDR3 runs to 15 residues. V shed 5 bases and J 0 bases; nucleotides not matched to a gene: 4.

As for this clone: Other DNA sequences of this sample code for an identical CDR3. The rearrangement links TRBV19 to TRBJ2-7; TRBD1 matches at 8 bases. This CDR3 is 14 amino acids long. Trimming at V came to 3 bases and at J to 2 bases, leaving 3 bases not matched to a gene. Germline V gives CDR1 LNHDA, CDR2 SQIVND (reference sequence). The DNA for the CDR3 is TGTGCCAGTAGTATGGGGACAGGCGCCTACGAGCAGTACTTC. Translating gives CASSMGTGAYEQYF.

This clone showed up just a few times. V is TRBV6-1 and J is TRBJ2-7; D perhaps matches TRBD2 (5 bases). The CDR3 runs to 13 residues. Germline CDR1 MNHNS, CDR2 SASEGT. V lost 4 bases and J lost 3, with 10 bases in between. CDR3 loop: CASSVGSGYEQYF. The CDR3 DNA sequence: TGTGCCAGCAGTGTAGGGAGCGGCTACGAGCAGTACTTC.

The chain carries TRBV6-1 and TRBJ2-1, with D possibly TRBD1 on 6 matching bases. This CDR3 comprises 13 residues. CDR1 MNHNS and CDR2 SASEGT come from the germline V gene. Trimming left V 5 bases short and J 8 bases short, with 13 bases between. The CDR3: CASSNNEGDEQFF. CDR3 sequence (DNA): TGTGCCAGCAGTAACAATGAGGGGGATGAGCAGTTCTTC.

This clone was found once. This chain connects TRBV5-1 to TRBJ1-1; 7 bases are shared with TRBD1. There are 15 residues in the CDR3. With 4 bases clipped from V and 5 bases from J, the junction kept 11 bases outside the gene matches. In germline, CDR1 is SGHRS, CDR2 YFSETQ. CDR3 amino acids: CASSVNGQAGTEAFF. As DNA, the CDR3 is TGCGCCAGCAGCGTAAACGGACAGGCGGGGACTGAAGCTTTCTTT.